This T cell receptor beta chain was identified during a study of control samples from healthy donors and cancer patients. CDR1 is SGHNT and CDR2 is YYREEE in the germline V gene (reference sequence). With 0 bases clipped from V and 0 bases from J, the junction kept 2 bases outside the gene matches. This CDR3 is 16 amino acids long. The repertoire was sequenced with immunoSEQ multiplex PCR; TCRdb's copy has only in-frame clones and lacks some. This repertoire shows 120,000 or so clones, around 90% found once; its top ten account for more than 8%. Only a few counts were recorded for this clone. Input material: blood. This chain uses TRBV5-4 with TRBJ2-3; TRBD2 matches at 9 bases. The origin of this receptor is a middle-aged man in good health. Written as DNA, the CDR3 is TGTGCCAGCAGCTTGGGCCTAGCGGGGAGCACAGATACGCAGTATTTT. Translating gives CASSLGLAGSTDTQYF.